Listed below are T cell receptor beta chains from one sample, sequenced in a study of T cell responses to AZD1222 COVID-19 vaccine. TCRdb keeps only in-frame clones here, not all; method: immunoSEQ multiplex PCR. The sample records about 120,000 clones, 90% being singletons. The sample in question was peripheral blood, obtained on day 0 of MenACWY control vaccination. These receptors were collected from an adult in good health. Both conserved end residues are part of each CDR3. D genes are given only for firm matches. Size is omitted from some rows. Given values are once, few, many or a class for expanded clones.

>NA|once|TRBV2|TRBJ1-4
TGTGCCACCAGAGATGCAACTAATGAAAAACTGTTTTTT
CATRDATNEKLFF
>TRBD2|NA|TRBV28|TRBJ2-7
TGTGCCAGCAGTGCTAGCGGGCATACCTACGAGCAGTACTTC
CASSASGHTYEQYF
>NA|NA|TRBV6-1|TRBJ2-7
TGTGCCAGCAGTGAGGGTGCTAGCTCCTACGAGCAGTACTTC
CASSEGASSYEQYF
>NA|NA|TRBV4-1|TRBJ2-2
TGCGCCACCAGTCGGGAAGGATCTTCCGGGGAGCTGTTTTTT
CATSREGSSGELFF
>TRBD1|NA|TRBV6-2/TRBV6-3|TRBJ2-1
TGTGCCAGCAGTTACGGGACAGGGAATGAGCAGTTCTTC
CASSYGTGNEQFF
>NA|NA|TRBV5-1|TRBJ1-1
TGCGCCAGCAGCTTCGGGGGTCCGGGCACTGAAGCTTTCTTT
CASSFGGPGTEAFF
>NA|NA|TRBV28|TRBJ1-1
TGTGCCAGCAGTCACCAAGGCAATTGGGCTTTCTTT
CASSHQGNWAFF
>TRBD2|NA|TRBV5-6|TRBJ2-7
TGTGCCAGCAGCTTGGACATTAGCGGGAGTGGGGACGAGCAGTACTTC
CASSLDISGSGDEQYF
>TRBD1|NA|TRBV6-5|TRBJ1-2
TGTGCCAGCACCGGGACACAGGGGAAGGATGGCTACACCTTC
CASTGTQGKDGYTF
>TRBD1|NA|TRBV7-2|TRBJ1-1
TGTGCCAGCAGCTTAGACTCCGGGACAGGGAACACTGAAGCTTTCTTT
CASSLDSGTGNTEAFF
>NA|NA|TRBV28|TRBJ1-1
TGTGCCAGCAGGAACATGAACACTGAAGCTTTCTTT
CASRNMNTEAFF
>TRBD1|NA|TRBV19|TRBJ1-1
TGTGCCAGTAGTGGACAGGGGGCGATCACTGAAGCTTTCTTT
CASSGQGAITEAFF
>TRBD1|few|TRBV11-2|TRBJ2-1
TGTGCCAGCAGCTTAGTCCACGGGCAGGGGGCGCGCAATGAGCAGTTCTTC
CASSLVHGQGARNEQFF
>TRBD1|NA|TRBV7-6|TRBJ2-3
TGTGCCAGCAGCCGACAGGGGGCTAGTGCAGATACGCAGTATTTT
CASSRQGASADTQYF
>NA|NA|TRBV28|TRBJ1-5
TGTGCCAGCAGCACTCAGGGGAGCAATCAGCCCCAGCATTTT
CASSTQGSNQPQHF
>TRBD2|NA|TRBV5-5|TRBJ2-3
TGTGCCAGCAGCTATCTACTAGCGGGAGTAACTAACGCAGATACGCAGTATTTT
CASSYLLAGVTNADTQYF
>NA|few|TRBV30|TRBJ1-1
TGTGCCTGGAGTAAGGAAAGGATGAACACTGAAGCTTTCTTT
CAWSKERMNTEAFF
>TRBD1|once|TRBV5-4|TRBJ1-3
TGTGCCAGCAGCTTCGGACAGGGTAGAGACACCATATATTTT
CASSFGQGRDTIYF
>NA|NA|TRBV5-4|TRBJ1-2
TGTGCCAGCAGCTTCAATGCTAACTATGGCTACACCTTC
CASSFNANYGYTF
>TRBD2|NA|TRBV9|TRBJ2-1
TGTGCCAGCAGTCCGGCGGGGGATGAGCAGTTCTTC
CASSPAGDEQFF
>NA|NA|TRBV7-9|TRBJ2-3
TGTGCCAGCAGCTTCAGTTCCTACAGGGTGACAGATACGCAGTATTTT
CASSFSSYRVTDTQYF
>NA|NA|TRBV3-1/TRBV3-2|TRBJ2-7
TGTGCCAGCAGCCAAGACGGCGCCTACGAGCAGTACTTC
CASSQDGAYEQYF
>NA|NA|TRBV24-1|TRBJ2-1
TGTGCCACCAGTGGCAGCGGGCTACGAGACAATGAGCAGTTCTTC
CATSGSGLRDNEQFF
>TRBD1|NA|TRBV11-2|TRBJ2-7
TGTGCCAGCAGCTTAGCACCTTCGACAGGGGGTTCGGGCGAGCAGTACTTC
CASSLAPSTGGSGEQYF
>NA|NA|TRBV5-4|TRBJ1-1
TGTGCCAGCAGCTTACTACAGGGAAAGGTGAACACTGAAGCTTTCTTT
CASSLLQGKVNTEAFF
>NA|NA|TRBV19|TRBJ1-1
TGTGCCAGTAGTACTCTGCGACAGAACACTGAAGCTTTCTTT
CASSTLRQNTEAFF
>NA|NA|TRBV7-9|TRBJ2-1
TGTGCCAGCAGCCGCGTGAGCCCAAACTACAATGAGCAGTTCTTC
CASSRVSPNYNEQFF
>NA|NA|TRBV10-3|TRBJ1-1
TGTGCCATCAGTGGAGTTGGGGGGACGAACACTGAAGCTTTCTTT
CAISGVGGTNTEAFF
>NA|NA|TRBV6-5|TRBJ2-5
TGTGCCAGCGGCACGTACGGAGGGGTCGGAGAGACCCAGTACTTC
CASGTYGGVGETQYF
>NA|NA|TRBV6-5|TRBJ2-3
TGTGCCAGCGGGGGGGGCGGCTACACAGATACGCAGTATTTT
CASGGGGYTDTQYF
>TRBD1|NA|TRBV5-1|TRBJ1-1
TGCGCCAGCAGTTGGACAGGGGAGAACACTGAAGCTTTCTTT
CASSWTGENTEAFF
>NA|NA|TRBV28|TRBJ1-5
TGTGCCAGCACCCCCCCCCGGGTCCCCAATCAGCCCCAGCATTTT
CASTPPRVPNQPQHF
>TRBD1|NA|TRBV11-2|TRBJ2-7
TGTGCCAGCAGCTTAGAGGGGACAGGGCTCTACGAGCAGTACTTC
CASSLEGTGLYEQYF
>NA|once|TRBV7-9|TRBJ2-1
TGTGCCAGCAGCTTAGTGTTGGTCATCAGGTACAATGAGCAGTTCTTC
CASSLVLVIRYNEQFF
>NA|NA|TRBV11-2|TRBJ2-5
TGTGCCAGCAGCTTAGATGGCGGGGTCCAAGAGACCCAGTACTTC
CASSLDGGVQETQYF
>TRBD1|NA|TRBV7-9|TRBJ2-1
TGTGCCAGCAGCTTAGAGGGGGGACAGGGGTCCGCAAGGGAGCAGTTCTTC
CASSLEGGQGSAREQFF
>TRBD1|NA|TRBV7-9|TRBJ2-7
TGTGCCAGCAGCCCCGCGGGGACAGGCGCTTACGAGCAGTACTTC
CASSPAGTGAYEQYF
>TRBD1|NA|TRBV12-3/TRBV12-4|TRBJ2-1
TGTGCCAGCAGTCCGTTCCCACAGGGGCCCCAGTTCTTC
CASSPFPQGPQFF
>TRBD2|NA|TRBV28|TRBJ2-2
TGTGCCAGCAGTTTATTCGGCGGGAGCCTGAACACCGGGGAGCTGTTTTTT
CASSLFGGSLNTGELFF
>NA|NA|TRBV24-1|TRBJ2-1
TGTGCCACCAGTGAATATTCACAGGACAAGGGGTTAGATGAGCAGTTCTTC
CATSEYSQDKGLDEQFF
>NA|NA|TRBV28|TRBJ1-1
TGTGCCAGCAGTTTATATAGTCGGAACACTGAAGCTTTCTTT
CASSLYSRNTEAFF
>NA|NA|TRBV21-1|TRBJ1-1
TGTGCCAGCGCCGTCCCGGGACCCCGTTTCTCAGCTTTCTTT
CASAVPGPRFSAFF
>TRBD2|NA|TRBV6-2/TRBV6-3|TRBJ2-7
TGTGCCAGCAGTAGCGTGACTAGCGACTACGAGCAGTACTTC
CASSSVTSDYEQYF
>TRBD1|NA|TRBV3-1/TRBV3-2|TRBJ2-3
TGTGCCAGCAGCCAAGACCGCCAGGGGGCAGATACGCAGTATTTT
CASSQDRQGADTQYF
>NA|NA|TRBV2|TRBJ1-2
TGTGCCAGCAGTTGGGCTGAGGGCTACACCTTC
CASSWAEGYTF
>TRBD2|NA|TRBV4-2|TRBJ2-2
TGTGCCAGCAGCCATAAAGCGGGGGATACGTCCGGGGAGCTGTTTTTT
CASSHKAGDTSGELFF
>NA|NA|TRBV18|TRBJ1-1
TGTGCCAGCTCACCAGCGGCCGGAAACACTGAAGCTTTCTTT
CASSPAAGNTEAFF
>TRBD2|NA|TRBV5-8|TRBJ2-1
TGTGCCAGACCGGAATGGACTAGCGACCGGAGTGAGCAGTTCTTC
CARPEWTSDRSEQFF
>NA|NA|TRBV9|TRBJ2-7
TGTGCCAGCAGCGTAGCTGGCGGGCCGACCTACGAGCAGTACTTC
CASSVAGGPTYEQYF
>TRBD1|NA|TRBV6-5|TRBJ1-3
TGTGCCAGCAGCAGACAGGGGACTTCAGGAAACACCATATATTTT
CASSRQGTSGNTIYF
>TRBD2|NA|TRBV29-1|TRBJ2-1
TGCAGCGTTGTAGCTAGCGGTTACAATGAGCAGTTCTTC
CSVVASGYNEQFF